Only one count was recorded for the clone carrying this T cell receptor beta chain. Its antigen is as yet unknown. These data come from a study of chemoradiotherapy in HPV16-positive cancers. Overall study results and limits: Candidate HPV-specific clones and E7-related TCR motifs grew in tumor during treatment. Only a couple of HPV16-positive patients supplied the functional HPV-specificity definition.

Assay: immunoSEQ multiplex PCR; the TCRdb copy retains only in-frame clones and omits some. The sample lists about 53,000 clones; roughly 90% were seen once. Repeated repertoire sampling spanned the course of chemoradiotherapy. The V gene end was trimmed by 6 bases and the J gene end by 9 bases; junction bases not matched to a gene: 7. This CDR3 contains 14 residues. The germline V gene encodes CDR1 MNHNY and CDR2 SVGAGI (reference sequence). This clonotype originated in a human donor with HPV-associated anogenital cancer. The chain carries TRBV6-6 and TRBJ1-6, with 8 bases that match TRBD1. The sample here was blood, taken from a patient who underwent chemoradiotherapy. The CDR3 is CASRRDRSISPLHF. The CDR3, as DNA: TGTGCCAGCAGGCGGGACAGGTCGATTTCACCCCTCCACTTT.